This is a list of T cell receptor beta chains from one sample in a study of blood T cell repertoires in COVID-19. The table came from immunoSEQ multiplex PCR; TCRdb's copy has only in-frame clones and leaves some out. The sample has 150,000 to 200,000 clones, more than 85% seen once. The specimen was peripheral blood. These receptors all come from a man aged 65-85 years with active or convalescent COVID-19. Each CDR3 is given with its conserved first and last residue. The order of the fields is CDR3 protein, CDR3 DNA, V gene, D gene, J gene, clone size. The D gene is left open where the match is weak. Size is omitted from some rows. Given values are once, few, many or a class for expanded clones.

CASSLGPGRLQTQYF	TGTGCCAGCAGCTTAGGGCCAGGGCGATTGCAGACCCAGTACTTC	TRBV7-2	NA	TRBJ2-5	NA
CASSVTTGTGRGLVGHNEQFF	TGTGCCAGCAGCGTAACTACCGGGACAGGGCGAGGACTAGTTGGTCACAATGAGCAGTTCTTC	TRBV9	TRBD1	TRBJ2-1	NA
CASRIGTGKNTGELFF	TGTGCCAGTAGGATCGGGACAGGGAAAAACACCGGGGAGCTGTTTTTT	TRBV19	TRBD1	TRBJ2-2	NA
CAWSPGGADTNSPLHF	TGTGCCTGGAGTCCCGGGGGGGCAGATACAAATTCACCCCTCCACTTT	TRBV30	NA	TRBJ1-6	NA
CASSDSGRKGSYNEQFF	TGTGCCAGCAGTGATTCTGGACGTAAGGGGTCCTACAATGAGCAGTTCTTC	TRBV6-1	NA	TRBJ2-1	NA
CSVGGQPQGEAFF	TGCAGCGTTGGGGGACAGCCACAAGGAGAAGCTTTCTTT	TRBV29-1	TRBD1	TRBJ1-1	NA
CASSLGGQGRETQHF	TGTGCCAGCAGCTTAGGCGGACAGGGGAGAGAGACCCAGCATTTT	TRBV11-2	TRBD1	TRBJ1-5	NA
CASSFGRASNEQFF	TGTGCCAGCAGTTTCGGGAGGGCCTCCAATGAGCAGTTCTTC	TRBV6-2/TRBV6-3	TRBD2	TRBJ2-1	NA
CASSPFRQANYEQYF	TGCGCCAGCAGCCCCTTCCGACAAGCTAACTACGAGCAGTACTTC	TRBV5-1	NA	TRBJ2-7	NA
CASTGGDGYTF	TGTGCCAGCACAGGAGGGGATGGCTACACCTTC	TRBV6-5	NA	TRBJ1-2	NA
CASSHNAVGTSRYNEQFF	TGTGCCAGCAGTCACAACGCGGTAGGGACTAGCAGATACAATGAGCAGTTCTTC	TRBV6-6	TRBD2	TRBJ2-1	NA
CASIRGQGVGYGYTF	TGTGCCAGCATCAGGGGACAGGGGGTCGGCTATGGCTACACCTTC	TRBV6-5	TRBD1	TRBJ1-2	NA
CASARRGSYNEQFF	TGTGCCAGCGCTCGAAGGGGCTCCTACAATGAGCAGTTCTTC	TRBV5-8	NA	TRBJ2-1	NA
CASSYTRQGAISNQPQHF	TGTGCCAGCAGTTACACACGACAGGGGGCCATAAGCAATCAGCCCCAGCATTTT	TRBV6-2/TRBV6-3	TRBD1	TRBJ1-5	NA
CASSWTSHNQPQHF	TGTGCCAGCAGTTGGACATCCCATAATCAGCCCCAGCATTTT	TRBV6-2/TRBV6-3	NA	TRBJ1-5	NA
CASSLLQGETQYF	TGTGCCAGCAGTTTACTCCAGGGAGAGACCCAGTACTTC	TRBV28	NA	TRBJ2-5	NA
CASSSRDRVSNEQFF	TGTGCCAGCAGTTCCCGGGACAGGGTGAGCAATGAGCAGTTCTTC	TRBV6-2/TRBV6-3	TRBD1	TRBJ2-1	NA
CASSLALNTEAFF	TGTGCCAGCAGCTTAGCCCTAAACACTGAAGCTTTCTTT	TRBV7-2	NA	TRBJ1-1	NA
CASGKTGLNTEAFF	TGCGCCAGCGGAAAGACAGGATTGAACACTGAAGCTTTCTTT	TRBV5-1	NA	TRBJ1-1	NA
CASSVDGGTGELFF	TGTGCCAGCAGCGTAGACGGGGGCACCGGGGAGCTGTTTTTT	TRBV9	NA	TRBJ2-2	NA
CASKGPKSTDTQYF	TGTGCCAGCAAGGGGCCGAAAAGCACAGATACGCAGTATTTT	TRBV7-6	NA	TRBJ2-3	NA
CASSTGQGAAQPQHF	TGTGCCAGCAGTACTGGACAGGGGGCAGCTCAGCCCCAGCATTTT	TRBV2	TRBD1	TRBJ1-5	NA
CASSPGTSDTQYF	TGCGCCAGCAGCCCCGGGACTTCAGATACGCAGTATTTT	TRBV5-1	NA	TRBJ2-3	NA
CASSKEVVNQPQHF	TGTGCCAGTAGCAAGGAGGTGGTCAATCAGCCCCAGCATTTT	TRBV19	NA	TRBJ1-5	NA
CASSQTSGGWDGTDTQYF	TGTGCCAGCAGCCAAACTAGCGGGGGATGGGATGGCACAGATACGCAGTATTTT	TRBV7-2	TRBD2	TRBJ2-3	few
CASRTTESNYGYTF	TGTGCCAGTAGGACGACGGAGTCTAACTATGGCTACACCTTC	TRBV19	NA	TRBJ1-2	NA
CAWSDGGQVNQPQHF	TGTGCCTGGAGTGACGGGGGGCAAGTTAATCAGCCCCAGCATTTT	TRBV30	NA	TRBJ1-5	NA
CASSLSDSRLNEKLFF	TGTGCCAGCAGCTTGAGTGACAGTCGCCTCAATGAAAAACTGTTTTTT	TRBV5-5	NA	TRBJ1-4	NA
CAGSGEGTDTQYF	TGTGCCGGCTCAGGGGAAGGAACAGATACGCAGTATTTT	TRBV2	NA	TRBJ2-3	NA
CSVEIATGGEQYF	TGCAGCGTGGAGATAGCTACAGGGGGCGAGCAGTACTTC	TRBV29-1	TRBD1	TRBJ2-7	NA
CAWSQDSSGSPIFF	TGTGCCTGGAGCCAGGATTCTTCCGGGAGCCCAATATTTTTT	TRBV30	NA	TRBJ1-4	NA
CASSFGGGGAETQYF	TGTGCCAGCAGCTTTGGAGGCGGGGGGGCAGAGACCCAGTACTTC	TRBV7-9	TRBD2	TRBJ2-5	once
CASCRGASGGLYNEQFF	TGTGCCAGCTGCCGCGGGGCTAGCGGGGGGCTTTACAATGAGCAGTTCTTC	TRBV7-2	TRBD2	TRBJ2-1	few
CASRTPTSGCGSYNEQFF	TGTGCCAGCAGGACCCCGACTAGCGGGTGTGGCTCCTACAATGAGCAGTTCTTC	TRBV6-4	TRBD2	TRBJ2-1	NA
CATSDRGQGARTGELFF	TGTGCCACCAGTGACCGAGGCCAGGGGGCGCGGACCGGGGAGCTGTTTTTT	TRBV24-1	TRBD1	TRBJ2-2	NA
CATSRAGGYYGYTF	TGTGCCACCAGCAGGGCAGGGGGATACTATGGCTACACCTTC	TRBV15	TRBD1	TRBJ1-2	once